These 8 T cell receptor beta chains share one sample of origin, sequenced in a study of OX40 agonist ivuxolimab in advanced cancers. Measured with immunoSEQ multiplex PCR; TCRdb has only the in-frame clones, and not every one. The sample includes more than 65,000 clones, approximately 87% of them seen just once. The sequences come from CD4+ or CD8+ T cells sorted from blood, collected in a trial of the OX40 agonist ivuxolimab. These TCRs come from an adult with an advanced solid tumor such as melanoma, head and neck, liver or kidney cancer.

This chain links TRBV18 with TRBJ2-1; no clear D. CDR3 length equals 14 residues. Deletions cut 0 bases from V and 6 bases from J, with 9 bases between. CDR1 is KGHSH and CDR2 is LQKENI in the germline V gene. As DNA, the CDR3 is TGTGCCAGCTCACCACCGTCCGGGTTCAATGAGCAGTTCTTC. It is translated as CASSPPSGFNEQFF.

The J gene is TRBJ1-2, the V gene TRBV4-3, with no clear D. The V gene lost 0 bases and the J gene lost 8 bases, with 16 bases spanning the gap. The CDR3 length is 15 residues. Germline V gene data show CDR1 as LGHNA and CDR2 as YSLEER. The CDR3 loop is CASSQDSGIRVGYTF. The CDR3, as DNA: TGCGCCAGCAGCCAAGATTCAGGAATTCGGGTGGGCTACACCTTC.

A single count supports this clone. The chain couples TRBV30 to TRBJ2-3; weak D call: TRBD2 (6 bases). Germline V CDR1 and CDR2: GTSNPN, SVGIG (reference sequence). V lost 5 bases and J 2 bases, leaving 11 bases between the germline ends. The CDR3 consists of 13 residues. The CDR3 sequence: CAWSRESTDTQYF. The DNA for the CDR3 is TGTGCCTGGTCTCGGGAGTCCACAGATACGCAGTATTTT.

This clone is a singleton in its sample. This sequence joins TRBV2 and TRBJ1-6, with D perhaps TRBD1 (6 bases). CDR3 length: 16 amino acids. The V gene lost 5 bases and the J gene lost 0 bases, with 11 bases spanning the gap. Germline V gives CDR1 SNHLY, CDR2 FYNNEI. This CDR3 reads CASSPDRSSYNSPLHF. In DNA form, the CDR3 reads TGTGCCAGCAGTCCTGACAGGAGCTCCTATAATTCACCCCTCCACTTT.

CDR3 sequence (DNA): TGTGCCAGCAGCTTGGCCGGTGCCGCGGACACAGATACGCAGTATTTT. Its protein is CASSLAGAADTDTQYF. The V and J genes are TRBV5-6 and TRBJ2-3; D remains unclear. The CDR3 covers 16 residues. With 0 bases removed from V and 2 bases from J, the gap between germline ends came to 13 bases. From germline, CDR1 is SGHDT and CDR2 YYEEEE. The full variable domain, its missing parts supplied by reference TRBV5-6 and TRBJ2-3, is DAGVTQSPTHLIKTRGQQVTLRCSPKSGHDTVSWYQQALGQGPQFIFQYYEEEERQRGNFPDRFSGHQFPNYSSELNVNALLLGDSALYLCASSLAGAADTDTQYFGPGTRLTVL.

The CDR3, as DNA: TGTGCCAGCAGTTCTAGGGGGGACCACGAGCAGTACTTC. Its translation is CASSSRGDHEQYF. J is TRBJ2-7 and V is TRBV11-3; D possibly matches TRBD1 or TRBD2 (6 bases each). CDR1 and CDR2 (germline): SGHNT, YENEEA. The CDR3 covers 13 residues. Trimming left V 6 bases short and J 5 bases short, with 14 bases between.

The chain is built from TRBV20-1 and TRBJ1-1; D remains unclear. This CDR3 has 11 residues. Between the trimmed V and J ends, which lost 6 bases and 8 bases, there was a span of 13 bases. CDR1 is DFQATT, CDR2 SNEGSKA, per germline (reference sequence). The CDR3 sequence: CSALRVPEAFF. The CDR3 coding sequence is TGCAGTGCCTTAAGGGTACCGGAAGCTTTCTTT.

The V gene is TRBV6-1, the J gene TRBJ1-2, with a weak D call TRBD1 (5 bases). From germline, CDR1 is MNHNS and CDR2 SASEGT. Trimming pared 1 base from V and 4 bases from J, leaving 10 bases between. CDR3 length: 14 amino acids. Here the CDR3 reads CASSEGGRSYGYTF. CDR3 DNA sequence: TGTGCCAGCAGTGAAGGGGGACGGAGCTATGGCTACACCTTC.